Following are 13 T cell receptor beta chains from one sample sequenced in a study of cytomegalovirus exposure and HLA in healthy donors. This table comes from immunoSEQ multiplex PCR, and its TCRdb copy is limited to in-frame clones, with some not included. The sample has 150,000 to 200,000 clones, about three quarters seen once. Input material: PBMCs. Receptors were obtained from a woman aged 30 to 39 in good health and CMV-seronegative.

The chain joins TRBV28 to TRBJ1-1, with 7 bases aligning to TRBD1. Germline V CDR1 and CDR2: MDHEN, SYDVKM. This CDR3 is 13 amino acids long. The V gene end was trimmed by 6 bases and the J gene end by 1 base; junction bases not matched to a gene: 2. CDR3 loop: CASRRQGNTEAFF. The CDR3 DNA reads TGTGCCAGCAGGAGACAGGGGAACACTGAAGCTTTCTTT.

This CDR3 reads CASSISSDRVPQHF. In nucleotides, the CDR3 is TGTGCCAGTAGTATTAGCTCAGACAGGGTGCCCCAGCATTTT. V and J are TRBV19 and TRBJ1-5, with 7 bases fitting TRBD1. Per the germline V gene, CDR1 is LNHDA and CDR2 is SQIVND (reference sequence). V shed 3 bases and J 9 bases; nucleotides not matched to a gene: 8. The length of the CDR3 is 14 residues. The whole variable domain, remainder taken from reference TRBV19 and TRBJ1-5, is DGGITQSPKYLFRKEGQNVTLSCEQNLNHDAMYWYRQDPGQGLRLIYYSQIVNDFQKGDIAEGYSVSREKKESFPLTVTSAQKNPTAFYLCASSISSDRVPQHFGDGTRLSIL.

The sample holds one count of this clone. The J gene is TRBJ2-1, the V gene TRBV30; 11 bases agree with TRBD2. The germline V gene has CDR1 GTSNPN and CDR2 SVGIG (reference sequence). The CDR3 is 15 residues long. V trimming: 3 bases; J trimming: 4 bases; junction bases outside the gene matches: 5. The CDR3 region has the DNA TGTGCCTGGAGAGAAGGGACTAGCGGTTACAATGAGCAGTTCTTC. Its protein product is CAWREGTSGYNEQFF. Based on the CDR3 plus reference TRBV30 and TRBJ2-1, the full variable domain is SQTIHQWPATLVQPVGSPLSLECTVEGTSNPNLYWYRQAAGRGLQLLFYSVGIGQISSEVPQNLSASRPQDRQFILSSKKLLLSDSGFYLCAWREGTSGYNEQFFGPGTRLTVL.

This clone has a count of ten or more. V usage is TRBV30 and J usage is TRBJ1-5; 10 bases match TRBD1. The junction had 10 bases not matched to a gene; V was cut back by 2 bases and J by 6 bases. The CDR3 is 16 amino acids. Per the germline V gene, CDR1 is GTSNPN and CDR2 is SVGIG (reference sequence). In DNA, the CDR3 is TGTGCCTGGAGTAGCCCGGGACAGGGGTCGACTCAGCCCCAGCATTTT. It yields the protein CAWSSPGQGSTQPQHF. Using reference TRBV30 and TRBJ1-5 for the parts outside the CDR3, the full variable domain is SQTIHQWPATLVQPVGSPLSLECTVEGTSNPNLYWYRQAAGRGLQLLFYSVGIGQISSEVPQNLSASRPQDRQFILSSKKLLLSDSGFYLCAWSSPGQGSTQPQHFGDGTRLSIL.

This clone came up once. The chain links TRBV11-2 to TRBJ2-3; 13 nucleotides line up with TRBD2. Germline loops: CDR1 SGHAT, CDR2 FQNNGV. V gave up 5 bases and J gave up 6 bases; unmatched junction bases: 5. This CDR3 has 15 amino acids. The CDR3 reads CASSRLAGGADTQYF. The CDR3 bases are TGTGCCAGCAGCAGACTAGCGGGAGGAGCGGATACGCAGTATTTT.

This chain connects TRBV19 to TRBJ2-2; D unresolved. The CDR3 loop spans 14 amino acids. Trimming removed 4 bases from V and 1 base from J, with 7 bases in between. Germline CDR1 reads LNHDA; CDR2 reads SQIVND (reference sequence). As DNA, the CDR3 is TGTGCCAGTAGTACGGTTGGGAACACCGGGGAGCTGTTTTTT. Encoded protein: CASSTVGNTGELFF.

CDR3 region: CASSPLGEGAPGGYTF. The CDR3 nucleotides read TGTGCCAGCTCACCATTAGGTGAGGGGGCGCCGGGTGGCTACACCTTC. This rearrangement joins TRBV18 to TRBJ1-2; TRBD1 aligns across 7 bases. V lost 2 bases to trimming and J lost 7 bases; unmatched junction nucleotides: 13. CDR1 is KGHSH, CDR2 LQKENI, per germline. This CDR3 is 16 amino acids long.

This chain joins TRBV9 and TRBJ2-7; TRBD1 is a possible D gene (6 bases). The germline V and J ends were trimmed by 3 bases and 7 bases, with 17 bases remaining between them. The CDR3 runs 14 residues. Per the germline V gene, CDR1 is SGDLS and CDR2 is YYNGEE. CDR3 residues: CASSAMGAGHEQYF. In nucleotides, the CDR3 is TGTGCCAGCAGCGCGATGGGGGCAGGGCATGAGCAGTACTTC.

This clone has just a few counts. The J gene is TRBJ2-2, the V gene TRBV7-6; tentatively, D is TRBD1 (5 bases). V was cut by 4 bases and J by 1 base, with 13 bases left in between. Germline CDR1 SGHVS, CDR2 FNYEAQ. The CDR3 runs to 16 residues. DNA of the CDR3: TGTGCCAGCAGCTCACCGACAGTAGTGAACACCGGGGAGCTGTTTTTT. Amino acids: CASSSPTVVNTGELFF.

V and J are TRBV2 and TRBJ2-7, with 7 bases fitting TRBD2. The CDR3 extends over 14 amino acids. Germline CDR1 and CDR2: SNHLY and FYNNEI. The V segment lost 6 bases and the J segment 0 bases; nucleotides outside the gene matches: 5. CDR3: CASRETSNSYEQYF. The CDR3 DNA follows: TGTGCCAGCAGGGAGACTAGCAACTCCTACGAGCAGTACTTC.

The chain carries TRBV5-1 and TRBJ1-1; possibly TRBD1 for D (5 bases). The CDR3 extends over 13 amino acids. V was pared by 4 bases and J by 2 bases, with 9 bases between. Germline V gene lookup returns CDR1 SGHRS and CDR2 YFSETQ. The CDR3 sequence is CASSIDSNTEAFF. The DNA of the CDR3 is TGCGCCAGCAGCATTGACAGTAACACTGAAGCTTTCTTT. Supplemented by reference TRBV5-1 and TRBJ1-1, the full variable domain reads KAGVTQTPRYLIKTRGQQVTLSCSPISGHRSVSWYQQTPGQGLQFLFEYFSETQRNKGNFPGRFSGRQFSNSRSEMNVSTLELGDSALYLCASSIDSNTEAFFGQGTRLTVV.

This chain links TRBV7-8 with TRBJ2-4; D is perhaps TRBD1 (6 bases). The V gene's germline CDR1 is SGHVS and CDR2 FQNEAQ. The V and J ends lost 3 bases and 7 bases respectively, with 22 bases between them. The CDR3 is 17 amino acids. DNA for the CDR3: TGTGCCAGCAGCTTTGGGGGCCTGAGGGACGGCGGGAACATTCAGTACTTC. This translates into CASSFGGLRDGGNIQYF.

The chain is built from TRBV6-5 and TRBJ2-1; D possibly corresponds to TRBD2 (6 bases). Germline CDR1 MNHEY, CDR2 SVGAGI. The CDR3 runs to 15 residues. Between the trimmed V and J ends, which lost 6 bases and 8 bases, there was a span of 20 bases. The CDR3 sequence: CASRSSGLMKDEQFF. For the CDR3, the DNA is TGTGCCAGCAGGTCGTCGGGACTGATGAAGGATGAGCAGTTCTTC.